This T cell receptor beta chain is from a study of Ad26.COV2.S vaccination and SARS-CoV-2 variants. Overall study: Donor joined the COV1001 Ad26.COV2.S trial arm. The vaccine Ad26.COV2.S was put into the muscle once, or twice with 56 days between.

A remark on this clone: Its antigen is as yet unknown. The junction shows a germline mismatch at one end, possibly a read error.

Whole-study findings and limits: An underestimation of total T cell responses may have resulted from the TCR breadth and depth analyses.

Measured with immunoSEQ multiplex PCR; TCRdb has only the in-frame clones, and not every one. This sample has 350,000 to 500,000 clones, with about nine tenths found just once. The CDR3 covers 17 residues. Per the germline V gene, CDR1 is SEHNR and CDR2 is FQNEAQ (reference sequence). Treatment here: some 20 received Ad26.COV2.S at low or high dose, single or two shots; about five received placebo; per-sample allocation not given. On day 63 after the first injection, vaccine and placebo recipients gave samples. The vaccine delivered Wuhan-strain SARS-CoV-2 spike through an Ad26 vector. Sequenced material: peripheral blood, taken in a trial of Ad26.COV2.S vaccine versus placebo. The genes are TRBV7-9 and TRBJ2-5; D possibly matches TRBD1 or TRBD2 (6 bases each). The source of this sequence is a person between 18 and 65 years old who received the Ad26.COV2.S COVID-19 vaccine or a placebo. CDR3 bases: TGTGCCAGCCGCCCAAGGGGGGACAACAGAAACCAGGAGACCCAGTACTTC. Encoded protein: CASRPRGDNRNQETQYF.